These 8 T cell receptor beta chains share one sample of origin, sequenced in a study of OX40 agonist ivuxolimab in advanced cancers. TCRdb's table, derived via immunoSEQ multiplex PCR, lists solely in-frame clones and lacks some. Of 65,000 to 85,000 clones listed, about 90% were seen once; the top ten hold 9% to 10%. Source: CD4+ or CD8+ T cells sorted from blood, taken in a trial of the OX40 agonist ivuxolimab. These TCRs come from an adult with an advanced solid tumor such as melanoma, head and neck, liver or kidney cancer.

This CDR3 is CASSLEGRGRNEQFF. The CDR3 DNA sequence: TGCGCCAGCAGCTTGGAAGGCAGGGGGAGGAATGAGCAGTTCTTC. V gene TRBV5-1 combines with J gene TRBJ2-1; weak D call: TRBD1 (7 bases). The germline V gene encodes CDR1 SGHRS and CDR2 YFSETQ. This CDR3 comprises 15 residues. Trimming cost V 0 bases and J 7 bases, with 14 bases left between them.

V usage is TRBV19 and J usage is TRBJ2-3, with TRBD2 as a possible D gene (6 bases). Trimming stripped 5 bases from V and 3 bases from J, with 15 bases between. This CDR3 region has 15 residues. CDR1 is LNHDA and CDR2 is SQIVND in the germline V gene (reference sequence). The DNA for the CDR3 is TGTGCCAGTAGTCTCGGGAGTAGCGGTACAGATACGCAGTATTTT. This codes for CASSLGSSGTDTQYF.

The V and J genes are TRBV28 and TRBJ2-7, with D tentatively TRBD2 (5 bases). Between the trimmed V and J ends, which lost 6 bases and 0 bases, there was a span of 12 bases. The germline CDR1 and CDR2 sequences are MDHEN and SYDVKM. This CDR3 has 14 amino acids. This chain's CDR3 is CASSLSRGSYEQYF. The CDR3 DNA sequence: TGTGCCAGCAGCTTGAGCCGGGGCTCCTACGAGCAGTACTTC.

As to this clone: The junction does not match germline at one end; this may be a read error. The chain is built from TRBV7-9 and TRBJ1-1; D is ambiguous. The CDR3 extends over 13 amino acids. Germline CDR1 is SEHNR and CDR2 is FQNEAQ (reference sequence). In DNA, the CDR3 is TGTGCCAGCAGCTTAGAAGTGAACGCTGAAGCTTTCTTT. It specifies CASSLEVNAEAFF.

This clone was observed a handful of times. The V and J genes are TRBV4-1 and TRBJ1-5, with TRBD1 identical over 7 bases. The length of the CDR3 is 19 residues. With V trimmed by 0 bases and J by 4 bases, 15 bases remained unmatched. Germline CDR1 MGHRA, CDR2 YSYEKL. The chain's CDR3 is CASSQDNRGPTMGNQPQHF. As DNA, the CDR3 is TGCGCCAGCAGCCAAGATAATAGGGGGCCAACGATGGGGAATCAGCCCCAGCATTTT.

The V call is TRBV6-5, the J call TRBJ1-2; tentative D call: TRBD1 (5 bases). The CDR3 is 13 amino acids. The V end lost 6 bases, the J end lost 4 bases, and 12 bases lay between the germline ends. CDR1 and CDR2 from the germline V gene are MNHEY and SVGAGI. The CDR3 protein is CASSLSTAYGYTF. As DNA, the CDR3 is TGTGCCAGCAGCTTATCGACAGCCTATGGCTACACCTTC.

The table lists this clone with a few counts. The rearrangement links TRBV10-1 to TRBJ2-3; a possible D gene is TRBD1 (5 bases). Trimming took 5 bases from V and 4 from J, leaving 10 bases between them. CDR1 WNHNN and CDR2 SYGVQD come from the germline V gene (reference sequence). The length of the CDR3 is 13 residues. This CDR3 is CASSRAGSDTQYF. CDR3 sequence (DNA): TGCGCCAGCAGTCGCGCAGGGTCAGATACGCAGTATTTT.

This chain links TRBV18 with TRBJ2-5; 8 bases agree with TRBD1. The V gene's germline CDR1 is KGHSH and CDR2 LQKENI. The CDR3 covers 18 residues. V shed 4 bases and J 7 bases; nucleotides not matched to a gene: 20. CDR3 DNA sequence: TGTGCCAGCTCACACATGGGGGATGGACAGGGACGAAGAGGGACCCAGTACTTC. Its protein is CASSHMGDGQGRRGTQYF.